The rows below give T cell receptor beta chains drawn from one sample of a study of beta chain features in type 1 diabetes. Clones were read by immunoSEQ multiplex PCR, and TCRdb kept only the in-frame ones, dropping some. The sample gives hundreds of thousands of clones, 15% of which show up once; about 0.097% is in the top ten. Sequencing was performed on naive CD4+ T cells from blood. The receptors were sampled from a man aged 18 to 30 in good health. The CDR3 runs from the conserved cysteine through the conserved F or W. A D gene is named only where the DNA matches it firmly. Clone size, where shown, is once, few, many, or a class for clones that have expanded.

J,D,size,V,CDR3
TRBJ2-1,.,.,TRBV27,CASNPPWYEQFF
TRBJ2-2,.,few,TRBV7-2,CASSRSWGSGTGELFF
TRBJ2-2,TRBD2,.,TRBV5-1,CASSDFSGGSYTGELFF
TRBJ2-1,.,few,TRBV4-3,CASSQEQETYNEQFF
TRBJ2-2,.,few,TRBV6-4,CASSDALNTGELFF
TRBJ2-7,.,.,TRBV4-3,CASSEGVSYPYEQYF
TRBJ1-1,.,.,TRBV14,CASSRLDTEAFF
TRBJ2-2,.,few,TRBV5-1,CASIAAANTGELFF
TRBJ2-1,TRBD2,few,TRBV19,CASSIPGGPSNEQFF
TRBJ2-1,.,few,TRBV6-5,CASGNWGEQFF
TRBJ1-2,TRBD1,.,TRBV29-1,CSGEASGTGNYGYTF
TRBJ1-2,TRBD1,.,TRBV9,CASSVGQGYRYTF
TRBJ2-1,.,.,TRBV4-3,CASSHTRGAFNEQFF
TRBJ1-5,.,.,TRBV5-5,CASSLMVQPQHF
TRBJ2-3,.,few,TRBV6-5,CASSRGTDTQYF
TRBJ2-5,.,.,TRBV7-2,CASSLALRGRVQETQYF
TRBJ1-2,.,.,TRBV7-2,CASSLEAQGHGYTF
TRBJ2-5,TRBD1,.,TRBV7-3,CASSPQGKETQYF
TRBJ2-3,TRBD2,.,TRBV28,CATGTSGRATDTQYF
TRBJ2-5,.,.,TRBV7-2,CASSLQGTQYF
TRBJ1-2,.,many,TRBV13,CASSSDYGYTF
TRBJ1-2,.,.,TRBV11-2,CASSLLRKQSGYTF
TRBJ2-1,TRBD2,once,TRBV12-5,CASGLVPDGSGRAHEQFF
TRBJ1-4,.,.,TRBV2,CASSPPQGVQEKLFF
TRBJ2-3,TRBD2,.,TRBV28,CASESYVAGSTDTQYF
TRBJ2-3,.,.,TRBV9,CASSFGSSSTDTQYF
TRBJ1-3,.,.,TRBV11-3,CASSRGTLDSGNTIYF
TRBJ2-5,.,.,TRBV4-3,CASSQEASGQETQYF
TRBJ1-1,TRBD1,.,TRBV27,CASSFDRTGITEAFF
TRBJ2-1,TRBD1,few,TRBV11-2,CASSVRQGMDNEQFF
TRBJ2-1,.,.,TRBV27,CASSYKAPRWMNEQFF
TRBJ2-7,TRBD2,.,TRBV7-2,CASSFSGGKTYEQYF